The clone carrying this T cell receptor beta chain has a single count. Residents of approximately 25 US areas, aged about 18 to 95 years, made up the participants. Allocation to cohorts depended on clinical history reported by the participants. This specimen comes from a study of blood T cell repertoires in COVID-19. The CDR3 totals 16 residues. The V segment lost 0 bases and the J segment 3 bases; nucleotides outside the gene matches: 5. CDR1 and CDR2 from the germline V gene are SGHTA and FQGNSA. Clones were read by immunoSEQ multiplex PCR, and TCRdb kept only the in-frame ones, dropping some. This table holds 390,000 or so clones, about four fifths found once.

The sequence was collected from a woman between 45 and 60 years old who had recovered from COVID-19. Sequences were obtained from PBMCs or T cells enriched from blood (not recorded which). The chain is built from TRBV7-2 and TRBJ1-5; 7 bases are shared with TRBD1. The CDR3 coding sequence is TGTGCCAGCAGCTTAGCTCGACAGGGTACCAATCAGCCCCAGCATTTT. This sequence encodes CASSLARQGTNQPQHF.